The 20 T cell receptor beta chains below all came from one sample that was sequenced in a study of a mutant IDH1 vaccine in newly diagnosed glioma. No antigen has been assigned to these receptors. The time point is: week 47, end of study. Mutant IDH1 20-mer peptide, at 300 ug, made up each vaccine dose, with topical imiquimod. Data came from immunoSEQ multiplex PCR; TCRdb stores just in-frame clones and leaves some out. The data hold roughly 34,000 clones, with 65% to 85% observed a single time. This sample comprised PBMCs, obtained from a glioma patient whose treatment included an IDH1 peptide vaccine. The receptors stem from a man in his thirties or forties with glioma.

The chain combines TRBV5-5 with TRBJ1-6; no firm D call. V was cut by 2 bases and J by 13 bases, with 10 bases left in between. Germline CDR1 and CDR2: SGHKS and YYEKEE (reference sequence). The CDR3 has 12 residues. CDR3 loop: CASSFGSFPLHF. The DNA of the CDR3 is TGTGCCAGCAGCTTTGGTAGCTTCCCCCTCCACTTT.

This clone has a handful of counts. The chain uses TRBV30 and TRBJ1-1; a possible D gene is TRBD1 (6 bases). V shed 5 bases and J shed 10 bases, with 20 bases lying between them. Germline V gene lookup returns CDR1 GTSNPN and CDR2 SVGIG (reference sequence). CDR3 length: 13 residues. DNA for the CDR3: TGTGCCTGGCGAGGAAGGGGGGAGGTGGGAGCTTTCTTT. Its translation is CAWRGRGEVGAFF.

This clone was counted between two and nine times. This sequence joins TRBV18 and TRBJ1-1; TRBD1 matches 9 bases. CDR1 and CDR2 (germline): KGHSH, LQKENI. V trimming: 3 bases; J trimming: 3 bases; junction bases outside the gene matches: 2. This CDR3 region has 14 residues. The CDR3 sequence is CASSPTGGYTEAFF. CDR3 nucleotide sequence: TGTGCCAGCTCACCGACAGGGGGGTACACTGAAGCTTTCTTT.

The table lists this clone with a few counts. The chain links TRBV11-3 to TRBJ1-5, with no clear D. Trimming shortened V by 1 base and J by 4 bases, and 8 bases separated the two germline ends. The length of the CDR3 is 14 residues. Per the germline V gene, CDR1 is SGHNT and CDR2 is YENEEA. The CDR3 reads CASSLAWDNQPQHF. CDR3 DNA: TGTGCCAGCAGCTTAGCATGGGATAATCAGCCCCAGCATTTT.

The CDR3 here is CASSYSQSGLSYEQYF. The CDR3 nucleotides read TGTGCCAGCAGTTACTCGCAGTCGGGACTTTCCTACGAGCAGTACTTC. V and J are TRBV6-6 and TRBJ2-7; D is possibly TRBD2 (6 bases). Germline CDR1 is MNHNY and CDR2 is SVGAGI (reference sequence). Trimming took off 0 bases at V and 1 base at J, with 13 bases between the two ends. The length of the CDR3 is 16 residues.

V and J are TRBV19 and TRBJ2-7, with TRBD1 identical over 9 bases. V trimming: 5 bases; J trimming: 6 bases; junction bases outside the gene matches: 5. Germline CDR1 reads LNHDA; CDR2 reads SQIVND (reference sequence). The CDR3 contains 13 residues. The CDR3 DNA sequence: TGTGCCAGTAGTCCAGGACAGGGGCCCGAGCAGTACTTC. Its protein is CASSPGQGPEQYF.

J is TRBJ1-5 and V is TRBV5-6; D gene uncertain. Deletions cut 0 bases from V and 5 bases from J, with 6 bases between. CDR1 is SGHDT and CDR2 is YYEEEE in the germline V gene. The CDR3 contains 13 residues. CDR3 DNA sequence: TGTGCCAGCAGCTTGGCAGGAGATCAGCCCCAGCATTTT. Translation: CASSLAGDQPQHF. Filled out from reference TRBV5-6 and TRBJ1-5, the complete variable domain reads DAGVTQSPTHLIKTRGQQVTLRCSPKSGHDTVSWYQQALGQGPQFIFQYYEEEERQRGNFPDRFSGHQFPNYSSELNVNALLLGDSALYLCASSLAGDQPQHFGDGTRLSIL.

The chain is built from TRBV14 and TRBJ1-1, with 11 bases lining up with TRBD1. CDR3 length: 16 residues. The trim removed 6 bases at V and 7 bases at J, leaving 13 bases unmatched. Germline V gives CDR1 SGHDN, CDR2 FVKESK. CDR3 nucleotide sequence: TGTGCCAGCAGTCTTCATCTTCCGGGACAGGGGGATGAAGCTTTCTTT. Translation: CASSLHLPGQGDEAFF. Filled out from reference TRBV14 and TRBJ1-1, the complete variable domain reads EAGVTQFPSHSVIEKGQTVTLRCDPISGHDNLYWYRRVMGKEIKFLLHFVKESKQDESGMPNNRFLAERTGGTYSTLKVQPAELEDSGVYFCASSLHLPGQGDEAFFGQGTRLTVV.

This clone was seen only once. V usage is TRBV6-5 and J usage is TRBJ2-7; D remains unclear. Germline CDR1 MNHEY, CDR2 SVGAGI. V was pared by 2 bases and J by 1 base, with 9 bases between. The CDR3 has 14 amino acids. The CDR3 coding sequence is TGTGCCAGCAGTTACCGAAGACAATCCTACGAGCAGTACTTC. Translating gives CASSYRRQSYEQYF.

This clone has a single count. The chain links TRBV7-2 to TRBJ2-5, with TRBD1 identical over 7 bases. The CDR3 covers 13 residues. V shed 5 bases, J shed 3 bases, and the junction held 3 bases outside the gene matches. Looked up from germline, CDR1 is SGHTA and CDR2 is FQGNSA. CDR3 loop: CASSLTGEETQYF. In DNA, the CDR3 is TGTGCCAGCAGCCTAACAGGGGAAGAGACCCAGTACTTC.

This chain joins TRBV28 and TRBJ2-7; a weak D match, TRBD1 (6 bases). V was shortened by 9 bases and J by 5 bases, with 23 bases between the two germline ends. The CDR3 consists of 15 residues. Germline CDR1 and CDR2: MDHEN and SYDVKM. The CDR3 sequence: CASQGRQGNLDEQYF. CDR3 DNA: TGTGCCAGTCAGGGGCGCCAAGGGAATTTGGACGAGCAGTACTTC.

CDR3 sequence reads: CASSLWDRDKQYF. The CDR3 DNA follows: TGTGCCAGCAGTTTATGGGACAGAGATAAGCAGTACTTC. This chain joins TRBV27 and TRBJ2-7; 7 positions match TRBD1. The ends lost 1 base at V and 8 bases at J; junction bases unmatched: 5. CDR3 length equals 13 residues. Germline V gene data show CDR1 as MNHEY and CDR2 as SMNVEV (reference sequence).

This chain uses TRBV5-1 with TRBJ2-2; TRBD2 matches 9 bases. The V and J ends lost 3 bases and 1 base, in that order; junction bases with no gene match: 10. This CDR3 spans 18 amino acids. In germline, CDR1 is SGHRS, CDR2 YFSETQ. The CDR3 DNA is TGCGCCAGCAGCTCGACTGGCGGGGGGGCCATGAACACCGGGGAGCTGTTTTTT. Its protein product is CASSSTGGGAMNTGELFF.

This clone was counted a single time. CDR3 sequence: CASSAKTGGPTNEKLFF. As DNA, the CDR3 is TGTGCCAGCAGTGCAAAAACAGGGGGCCCAACTAATGAAAAACTGTTTTTT. The chain has TRBV6-1 and TRBJ1-4; 9 nucleotides match TRBD1. Germline CDR1 and CDR2: MNHNS and SASEGT. The CDR3 is 17 amino acids. Losses at the gene ends were 4 bases for V and 0 bases for J; bases not matched to a gene: 6.

This chain links TRBV5-1 with TRBJ1-4; perhaps TRBD1 as D (5 bases). There are 15 residues in the CDR3. Germline V gene data show CDR1 as SGHRS and CDR2 as YFSETQ. Trimming pared 0 bases from V and 8 bases from J, leaving 14 bases between. The CDR3 sequence: CASSLAAGREEKLFF. The CDR3 DNA reads TGCGCCAGCAGCTTGGCGGCAGGGAGGGAGGAAAAACTGTTTTTT.

The chain combines TRBV19 with TRBJ2-7; D might be TRBD1 or TRBD2, each matching 6 bases. CDR1 LNHDA and CDR2 SQIVND come from the germline V gene (reference sequence). This CDR3 comprises 14 residues. V lost 5 bases and J 4 bases, leaving 15 bases between the germline ends. CDR3 DNA sequence: TGTGCCAGTAGTCCCGGGTGGGGGGCATACGAGCAGTACTTC. Amino acids: CASSPGWGAYEQYF.

The chain recombines TRBV4-1 with TRBJ2-3; 10 nucleotides agree with TRBD2. With 6 bases clipped from V and 6 bases from J, the junction kept 18 bases outside the gene matches. Germline V gene sequence: CDR1 MGHRA, CDR2 YSYEKL. The CDR3 is made up of 18 amino acids. CDR3: CASRPQEREGPGRDTQYF. The DNA for the CDR3 is TGCGCCAGCAGGCCCCAGGAGCGGGAGGGCCCGGGGAGGGATACGCAGTATTTT.

The J gene is TRBJ1-4, the V gene TRBV5-1; D unresolved. The germline CDR1 and CDR2 sequences are SGHRS and YFSETQ. The CDR3 length is 12 residues. Deletions cut 2 bases from V and 14 bases from J, with 13 bases between. CDR3 amino acids: CASSFAAGELFF. CDR3 nucleotides: TGCGCCAGCAGCTTCGCGGCAGGAGAGCTGTTTTTT.

CDR3 nucleotides: TGTGCTACTCGGGGACAGGGGTACTCTGGGGCCAACGTCCTGACTTTC. As protein: CATRGQGYSGANVLTF. The V and J genes are TRBV10-3 and TRBJ2-6, with 10 bases aligning to TRBD1. Germline CDR1 ENHRY, CDR2 SYGVKD. This CDR3 is 16 amino acids long.

This clone showed up just a few times. The chain links TRBV28 to TRBJ1-4, with no clear D. The CDR3 sequence is 13 residues long. Germline V CDR1 and CDR2: MDHEN, SYDVKM. V was clipped by 7 bases and J by 0 bases, with 6 bases between them. The CDR3 protein is CASKEATNEKLFF. Here the CDR3 DNA reads TGTGCCAGCAAGGAAGCAACTAATGAAAAACTGTTTTTT.